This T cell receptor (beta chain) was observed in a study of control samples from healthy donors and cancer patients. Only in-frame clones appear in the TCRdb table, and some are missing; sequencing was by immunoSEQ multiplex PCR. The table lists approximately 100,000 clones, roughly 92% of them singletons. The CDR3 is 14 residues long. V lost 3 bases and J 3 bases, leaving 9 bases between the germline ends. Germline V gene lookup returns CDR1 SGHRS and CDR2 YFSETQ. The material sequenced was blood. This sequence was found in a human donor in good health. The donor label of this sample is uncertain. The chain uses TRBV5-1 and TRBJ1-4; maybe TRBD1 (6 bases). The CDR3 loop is CASSYEGANEKLFF. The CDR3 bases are TGCGCCAGCAGCTATGAGGGGGCTAATGAAAAACTGTTTTTT.